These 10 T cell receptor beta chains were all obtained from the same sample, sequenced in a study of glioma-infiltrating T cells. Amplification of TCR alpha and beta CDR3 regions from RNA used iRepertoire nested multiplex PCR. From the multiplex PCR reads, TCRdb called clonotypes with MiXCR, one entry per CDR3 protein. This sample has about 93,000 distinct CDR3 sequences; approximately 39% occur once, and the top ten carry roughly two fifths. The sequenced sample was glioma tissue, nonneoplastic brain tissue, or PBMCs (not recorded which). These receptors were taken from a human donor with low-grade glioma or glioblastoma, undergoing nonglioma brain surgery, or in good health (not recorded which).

Here the CDR3 DNA reads TGTGCCAGTAGTACAAACACCCCGTCAGGTTACAATGAGCAGTTCTTC. Translation: CASSTNTPSGYNEQFF. This chain links TRBV19 with TRBJ2-1, with D unclear. Germline-derived CDR1 and CDR2 are LNHDA and SQIVND (reference sequence). Trimming stripped 4 bases from V and 4 bases from J, with 17 bases between. The CDR3 has 16 residues.

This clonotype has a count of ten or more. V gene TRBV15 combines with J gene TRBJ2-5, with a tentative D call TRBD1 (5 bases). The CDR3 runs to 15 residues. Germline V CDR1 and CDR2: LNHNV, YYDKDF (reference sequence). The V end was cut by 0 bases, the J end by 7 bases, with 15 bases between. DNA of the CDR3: TGTGCCACCAGCAGAGATAGGGGCCCGAAGGTGACCCAGTACTTC. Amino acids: CATSRDRGPKVTQYF.

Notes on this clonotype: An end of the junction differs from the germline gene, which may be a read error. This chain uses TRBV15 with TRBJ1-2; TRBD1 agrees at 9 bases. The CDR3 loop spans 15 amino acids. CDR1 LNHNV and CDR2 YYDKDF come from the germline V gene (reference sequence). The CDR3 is CAASSIRDRDDGYTF. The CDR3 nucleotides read TGTGCCGCCAGCAGTATCCGGGACAGGGATGATGGCTACACCTTC.

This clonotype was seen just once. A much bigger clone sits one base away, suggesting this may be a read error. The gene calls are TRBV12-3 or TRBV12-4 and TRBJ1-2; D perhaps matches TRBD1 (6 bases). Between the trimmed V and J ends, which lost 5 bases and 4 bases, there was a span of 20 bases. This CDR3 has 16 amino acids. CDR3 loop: CASSEERGQRPYGYTF. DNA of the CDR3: TGTGCCAGCAGTGAAGAAAGAGGACAGCGACCCTATGGCTACACCTTC.

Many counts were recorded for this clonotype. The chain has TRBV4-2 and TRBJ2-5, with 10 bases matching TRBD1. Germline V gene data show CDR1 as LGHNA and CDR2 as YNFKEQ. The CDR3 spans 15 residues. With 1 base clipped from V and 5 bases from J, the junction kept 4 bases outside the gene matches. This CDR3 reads CASSQVGQGVETQYF. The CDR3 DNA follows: TGTGCCAGCAGCCAAGTTGGACAGGGGGTTGAGACCCAGTACTTC.

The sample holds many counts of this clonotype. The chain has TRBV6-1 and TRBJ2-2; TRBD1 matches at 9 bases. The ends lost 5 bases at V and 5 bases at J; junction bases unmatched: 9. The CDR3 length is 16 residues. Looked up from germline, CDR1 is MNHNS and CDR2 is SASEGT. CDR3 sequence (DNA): TGTGCCAGCAGTTTCACAGGGGGCGCGGGTACCGGGGAGCTGTTTTTT. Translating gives CASSFTGGAGTGELFF.

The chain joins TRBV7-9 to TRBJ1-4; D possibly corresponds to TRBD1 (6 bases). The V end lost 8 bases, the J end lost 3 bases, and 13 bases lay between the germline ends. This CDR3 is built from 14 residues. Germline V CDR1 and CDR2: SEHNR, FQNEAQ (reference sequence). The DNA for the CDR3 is TGTGCCAGCGGCCCAGGGGTGTCTAATGAAAAACTGTTTTTT. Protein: CASGPGVSNEKLFF.

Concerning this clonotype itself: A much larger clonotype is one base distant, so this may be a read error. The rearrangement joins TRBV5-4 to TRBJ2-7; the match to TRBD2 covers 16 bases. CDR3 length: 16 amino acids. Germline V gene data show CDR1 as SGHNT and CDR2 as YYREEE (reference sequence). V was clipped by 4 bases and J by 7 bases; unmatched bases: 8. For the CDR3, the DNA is TGTGCCAGCAGCGCCGGGACTAGCGGGAGGGCCGATGAGCAGTACTTC. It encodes CASSAGTSGRADEQYF.

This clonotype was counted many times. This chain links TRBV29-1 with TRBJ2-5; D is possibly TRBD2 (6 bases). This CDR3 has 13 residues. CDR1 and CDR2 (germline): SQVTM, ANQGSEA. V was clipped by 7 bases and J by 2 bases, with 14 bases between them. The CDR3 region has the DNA TGCAGCGCATCTACGGGGGTGCAAGAGACCCAGTACTTC. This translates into CSASTGVQETQYF. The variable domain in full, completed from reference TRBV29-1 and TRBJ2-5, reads SAVISQKPSRDICQRGTSLTIQCQVDSQVTMMFWYRQQPGQSLTLIATANQGSEATYESGFVIDKFPISRPNLTFSTLTVSNMSPEDSSIYLCSASTGVQETQYFGPGTRLLVL.

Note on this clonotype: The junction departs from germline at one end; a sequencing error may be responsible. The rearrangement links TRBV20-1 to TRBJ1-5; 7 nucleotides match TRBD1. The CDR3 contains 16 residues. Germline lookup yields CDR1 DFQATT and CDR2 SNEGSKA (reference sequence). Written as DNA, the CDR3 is TGCAGTGCTAGAGATATTGAGACAGGGTCCAATAAGCCCCAGCACTTT. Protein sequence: CSARDIETGSNKPQHF.